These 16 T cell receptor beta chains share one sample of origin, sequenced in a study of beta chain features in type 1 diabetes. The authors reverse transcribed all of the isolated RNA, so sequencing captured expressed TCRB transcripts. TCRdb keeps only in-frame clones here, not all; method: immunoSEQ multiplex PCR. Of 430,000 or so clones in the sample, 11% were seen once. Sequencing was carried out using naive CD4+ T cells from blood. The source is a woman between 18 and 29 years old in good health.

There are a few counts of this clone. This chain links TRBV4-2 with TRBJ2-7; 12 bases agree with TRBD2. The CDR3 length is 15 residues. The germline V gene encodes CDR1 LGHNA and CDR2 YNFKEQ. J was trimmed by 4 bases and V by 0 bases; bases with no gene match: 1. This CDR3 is CASSQELAGGYEQYF. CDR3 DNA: TGTGCCAGCAGCCAAGAACTAGCGGGAGGTTACGAGCAGTACTTC.

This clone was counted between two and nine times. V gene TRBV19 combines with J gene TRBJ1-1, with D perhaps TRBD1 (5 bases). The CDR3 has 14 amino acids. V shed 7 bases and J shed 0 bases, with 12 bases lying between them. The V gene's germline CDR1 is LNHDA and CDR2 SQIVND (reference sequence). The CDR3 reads CASTRREMNTEAFF. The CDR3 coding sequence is TGTGCCAGTACCCGCAGGGAGATGAACACTGAAGCTTTCTTT.

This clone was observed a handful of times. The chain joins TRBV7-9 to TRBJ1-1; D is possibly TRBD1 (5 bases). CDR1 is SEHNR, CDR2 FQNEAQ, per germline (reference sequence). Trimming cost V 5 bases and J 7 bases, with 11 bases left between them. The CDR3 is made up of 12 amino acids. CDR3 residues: CASSPRDDEAFF. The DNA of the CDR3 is TGTGCCAGCAGCCCCCGGGACGATGAAGCTTTCTTT.

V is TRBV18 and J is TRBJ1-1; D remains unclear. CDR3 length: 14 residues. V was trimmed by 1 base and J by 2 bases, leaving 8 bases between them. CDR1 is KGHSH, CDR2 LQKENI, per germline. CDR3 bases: TGTGCCAGCTCACCACAGGCAGAAAACACTGAAGCTTTCTTT. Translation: CASSPQAENTEAFF.

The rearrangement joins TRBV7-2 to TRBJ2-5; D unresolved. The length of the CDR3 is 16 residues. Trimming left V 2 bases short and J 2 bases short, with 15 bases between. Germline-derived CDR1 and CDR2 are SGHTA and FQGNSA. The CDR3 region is CASSLLGPAGQETQYF. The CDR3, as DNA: TGTGCCAGCAGCTTACTTGGTCCGGCCGGACAAGAGACCCAGTACTTC.

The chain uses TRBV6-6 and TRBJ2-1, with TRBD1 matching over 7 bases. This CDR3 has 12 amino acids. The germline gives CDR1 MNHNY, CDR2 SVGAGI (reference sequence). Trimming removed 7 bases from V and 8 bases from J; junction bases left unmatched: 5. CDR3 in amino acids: CASIGTGDEQFF. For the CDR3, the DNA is TGTGCCAGCATTGGAACAGGGGATGAGCAGTTCTTC.

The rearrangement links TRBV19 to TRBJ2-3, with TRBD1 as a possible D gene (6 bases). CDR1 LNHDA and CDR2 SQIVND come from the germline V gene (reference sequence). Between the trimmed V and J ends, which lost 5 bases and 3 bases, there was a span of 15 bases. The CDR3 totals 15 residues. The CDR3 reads CASSPYRAGTDTQYF. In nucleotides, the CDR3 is TGTGCCAGTAGTCCATACAGGGCTGGAACAGATACGCAGTATTTT.

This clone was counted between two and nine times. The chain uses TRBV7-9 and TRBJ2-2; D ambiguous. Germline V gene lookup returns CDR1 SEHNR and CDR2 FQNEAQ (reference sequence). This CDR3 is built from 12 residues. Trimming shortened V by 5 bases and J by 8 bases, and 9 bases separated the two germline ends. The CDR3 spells CASSITQGELFF. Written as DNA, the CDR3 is TGTGCCAGCAGCATCACCCAGGGGGAGCTGTTTTTT.

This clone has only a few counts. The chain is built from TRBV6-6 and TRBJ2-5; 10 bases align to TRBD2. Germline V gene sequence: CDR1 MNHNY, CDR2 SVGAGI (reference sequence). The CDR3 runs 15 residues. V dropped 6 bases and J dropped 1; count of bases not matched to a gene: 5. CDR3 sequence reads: CASSGTSEAQETQYF. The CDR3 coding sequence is TGTGCCAGCAGCGGGACTAGCGAGGCCCAAGAGACCCAGTACTTC.

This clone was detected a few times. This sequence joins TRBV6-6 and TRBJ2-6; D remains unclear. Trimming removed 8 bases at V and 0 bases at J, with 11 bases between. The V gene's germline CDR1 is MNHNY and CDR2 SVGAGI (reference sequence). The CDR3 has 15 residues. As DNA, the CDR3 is TGTGCCAGCCATAAGACCCACTCTGGGGCCAACGTCCTGACTTTC. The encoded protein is CASHKTHSGANVLTF.

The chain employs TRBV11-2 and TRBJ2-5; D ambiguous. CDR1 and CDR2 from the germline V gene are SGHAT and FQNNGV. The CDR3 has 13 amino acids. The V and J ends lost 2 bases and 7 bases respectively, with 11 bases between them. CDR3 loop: CASSLPVPGTQYF. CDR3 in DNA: TGTGCCAGCAGCTTACCCGTCCCAGGGACCCAGTACTTC.

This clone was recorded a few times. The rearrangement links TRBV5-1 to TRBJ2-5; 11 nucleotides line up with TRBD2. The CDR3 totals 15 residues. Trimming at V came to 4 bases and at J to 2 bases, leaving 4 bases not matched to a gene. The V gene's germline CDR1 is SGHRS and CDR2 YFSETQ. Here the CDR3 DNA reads TGCGCCAGCAGCGGCGGGACTAGCGGACAAGAGACCCAGTACTTC. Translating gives CASSGGTSGQETQYF.

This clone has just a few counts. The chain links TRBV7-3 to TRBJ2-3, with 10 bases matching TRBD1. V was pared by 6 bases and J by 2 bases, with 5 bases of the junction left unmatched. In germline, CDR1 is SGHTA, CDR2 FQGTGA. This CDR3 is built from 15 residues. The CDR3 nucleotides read TGTGCCAGCAGTGCCGGGACAGGGGACACAGATACGCAGTATTTT. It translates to CASSAGTGDTDTQYF.

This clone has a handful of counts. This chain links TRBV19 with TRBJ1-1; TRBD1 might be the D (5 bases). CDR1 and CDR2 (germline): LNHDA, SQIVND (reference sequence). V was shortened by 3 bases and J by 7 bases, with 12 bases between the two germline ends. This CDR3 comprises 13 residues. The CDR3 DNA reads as TGTGCCAGTAGTATTGGGACCAGGAATGAAGCTTTCTTT. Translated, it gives CASSIGTRNEAFF.

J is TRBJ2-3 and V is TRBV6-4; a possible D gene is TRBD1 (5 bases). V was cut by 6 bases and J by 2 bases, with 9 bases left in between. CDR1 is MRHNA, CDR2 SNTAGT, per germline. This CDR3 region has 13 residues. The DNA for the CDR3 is TGTGCCAGCAGCCTGGGGCACACAGATACGCAGTATTTT. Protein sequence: CASSLGHTDTQYF.

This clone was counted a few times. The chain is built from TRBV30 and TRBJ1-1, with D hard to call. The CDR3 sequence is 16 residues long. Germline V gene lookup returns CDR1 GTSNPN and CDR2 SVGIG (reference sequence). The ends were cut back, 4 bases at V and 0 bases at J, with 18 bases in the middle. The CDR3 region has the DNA TGTGCCTGGATGGGATCGAGAAGGGCGTTGAACACTGAAGCTTTCTTT. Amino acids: CAWMGSRRALNTEAFF.